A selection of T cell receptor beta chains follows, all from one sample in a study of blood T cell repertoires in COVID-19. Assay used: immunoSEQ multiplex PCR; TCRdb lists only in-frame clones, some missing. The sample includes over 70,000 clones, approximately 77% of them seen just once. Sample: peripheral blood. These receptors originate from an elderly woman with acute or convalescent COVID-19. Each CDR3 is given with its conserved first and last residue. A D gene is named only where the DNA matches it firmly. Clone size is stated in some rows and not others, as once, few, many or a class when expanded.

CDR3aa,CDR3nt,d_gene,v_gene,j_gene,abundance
CASSLIPSGRGGEQYF,TGTGCCAGCAGCCTCATTCCTAGCGGGAGAGGGGGTGAGCAGTACTTC,TRBD2,TRBV3-1/TRBV3-2,TRBJ2-7,few
CSVEGQSGGTSGTQYF,TGCAGCGTTGAAGGACAATCAGGGGGGACCTCGGGGACCCAGTACTTC,-,TRBV29-1,TRBJ2-5,-
CATTPNWGKLPQCRSNQPQHF,TGTGCCACTACCCCCAATTGGGGCAAACTACCCCAATGTCGGAGCAATCAGCCCCAGCATTTT,-,TRBV24-1,TRBJ1-5,-
CASSPDRLYGYTF,TGTGCCAGCAGCCCGGACAGGCTCTATGGCTACACCTTC,TRBD1,TRBV7-9,TRBJ1-2,few
CASSLQGVDGYTF,TGTGCCAGCAGCCTACAGGGGGTAGATGGCTACACCTTC,TRBD1,TRBV7-2,TRBJ1-2,-
CSTADGAGNTIYF,TGCAGCACTGCTGACGGGGCTGGAAACACCATATATTTT,-,TRBV29-1,TRBJ1-3,-
CASSSTSLAGLSDTQYF,TGTGCCAGCAGTTCCACCTCACTAGCGGGATTGTCGGATACGCAGTATTTT,TRBD2,TRBV28,TRBJ2-3,few
CSVILTGNNEQFF,TGCAGCGTTATATTGACAGGAAACAATGAGCAGTTCTTC,-,TRBV29-1,TRBJ2-1,once
CASSSSEGGLSNQPQHF,TGTGCCAGCAGCTCGAGCGAGGGCGGCCTTAGCAATCAGCCCCAGCATTTT,-,TRBV7-2,TRBJ1-5,-
CASSPRPTDTDTQYF,TGTGCCAGCAGCCCTCGTCCCACTGACACAGATACGCAGTATTTT,-,TRBV4-2,TRBJ2-3,-
CASRQPNQPQHF,TGTGCCAGTAGACAGCCTAATCAGCCCCAGCATTTT,-,TRBV19,TRBJ1-5,-
CAWSEVGGPQHF,TGTGCCTGGAGTGAGGTGGGGGGACCCCAGCATTTT,-,TRBV30,TRBJ1-5,-
CASSQDSLHSPLHF,TGCGCCAGCAGCCAGGACAGCCTTCATTCACCCCTCCACTTT,-,TRBV4-3,TRBJ1-6,-
CASSLQGGDYGYTF,TGTGCCAGCAGCCTACAGGGTGGGGACTATGGCTACACCTTC,-,TRBV13,TRBJ1-2,-
CASSRKTGEGYEQYF,TGTGCCAGCAGCCGAAAGACAGGGGAAGGTTACGAGCAGTACTTC,TRBD1,TRBV2,TRBJ2-7,-
CASSFSGTSQETQYF,TGCGCCAGCAGCTTTAGCGGGACCTCTCAAGAGACCCAGTACTTC,TRBD2,TRBV5-1,TRBJ2-5,-
CASSLLAGGADTQYF,TGCGCCAGCAGCTTACTAGCGGGGGGCGCAGATACGCAGTATTTT,TRBD2,TRBV5-1,TRBJ2-3,-
CASSTGTGLEQPQHF,TGTGCCAGCAGTACCGGGACAGGGTTAGAACAGCCCCAGCATTTT,TRBD1,TRBV6-6,TRBJ1-5,-
CASSRYGTGGGNQPQHF,TGTGCCAGTAGTAGATACGGGACAGGGGGCGGCAATCAGCCCCAGCATTTT,TRBD1,TRBV19,TRBJ1-5,-
CASSPQGTGGGYTF,TGTGCCAGCAGCCCACAGGGGACGGGTGGAGGCTACACCTTC,TRBD1,TRBV2,TRBJ1-2,-
CASSIAGTGGTDTQYF,TGTGCCAGTAGTATAGCTGGGACAGGGGGCACAGATACGCAGTATTTT,TRBD1,TRBV19,TRBJ2-3,-
CASSLGSSGTDTQYF,TGTGCCAGCAGCTTAGGGTCTAGCGGGACAGATACGCAGTATTTT,TRBD2,TRBV7-2,TRBJ2-3,-
CASSLSSPSGAYNEQFF,TGTGCCAGCAGTTTATCGAGCCCTAGCGGGGCGTACAATGAGCAGTTCTTC,TRBD2,TRBV27,TRBJ2-1,-
CAGSQTPKTYGYTF,TGTGCCGGCTCCCAGACACCGAAAACATATGGCTACACCTTC,-,TRBV6-6,TRBJ1-2,-
CASRQWGQGYTEAFF,TGTGCCAGCAGACAATGGGGACAGGGATACACTGAAGCTTTCTTT,TRBD1,TRBV7-2,TRBJ1-1,-
CASQPHQAIQETQYF,TGTGCCAGCCAACCCCACCAGGCTATCCAAGAGACCCAGTACTTC,-,TRBV6-5,TRBJ2-5,-
CASTLTGNGYNEQFF,TGTGCCAGTACTCTGACAGGTAATGGCTACAATGAGCAGTTCTTC,-,TRBV19,TRBJ2-1,medium-sized
CASSPMGEANEKLFF,TGTGCCAGCAGCCCGATGGGGGAGGCGAATGAAAAACTGTTTTTT,-,TRBV4-2,TRBJ1-4,-
CVGRGEHNEQFF,TGTGTGGGGCGGGGCGAGCACAATGAGCAGTTCTTC,-,TRBV3-1/TRBV3-2,TRBJ2-1,-
CASSSSLAAQYF,TGTGCCAGCAGCTCCTCACTAGCCGCACAGTACTTC,-,TRBV7-9,TRBJ2-7,-
CASSFGQSGNTIYF,TGTGCCAGCAGCTTCGGACAATCTGGAAACACCATATATTTT,-,TRBV6-5,TRBJ1-3,-
CATSANRGSEAFF,TGTGCCACCAGTGCCAACAGGGGATCTGAAGCTTTCTTT,TRBD1,TRBV24-1,TRBJ1-1,few
CASSTGGGSNEKLFF,TGTGCCAGCAGCACAGGGGGTGGGTCTAATGAAAAACTGTTTTTT,TRBD1,TRBV9,TRBJ1-4,once
CASSPGPRTVNEQFF,TGTGCCAGCAGCCCGGGCCCCCGGACAGTCAATGAGCAGTTCTTC,-,TRBV14,TRBJ2-1,-
CASSLGSQETQYF,TGTGCCAGCAGCTTAGGCTCTCAAGAGACCCAGTACTTC,-,TRBV7-3,TRBJ2-5,-
CASMDRGLTEAFF,TGTGCCAGCATGGACAGGGGTCTCACTGAAGCTTTCTTT,TRBD1,TRBV6-5,TRBJ1-1,-
CASSSTGGGYTF,TGTGCCAGCAGCTCAACAGGGGGCGGCTACACCTTC,TRBD1,TRBV5-6,TRBJ1-2,-
CASSDFDRAGYGYTF,TGTGCCAGCAGCGACTTTGACAGGGCGGGCTATGGCTACACCTTC,TRBD1,TRBV7-8,TRBJ1-2,-
CASIQLGAGANYGYTF,TGTGCCAGCATCCAATTGGGGGCCGGGGCTAACTATGGCTACACCTTC,-,TRBV4-2,TRBJ1-2,-
CASSSGLAGADEQFF,TGTGCCAGCAGTAGTGGGCTAGCGGGGGCGGATGAGCAGTTCTTC,TRBD2,TRBV7-2,TRBJ2-1,-
CASSFSTGSETGYGYTF,TGCGCCAGCAGCTTCTCGACGGGGTCGGAGACCGGCTATGGCTACACCTTC,-,TRBV5-1,TRBJ1-2,-
CASSQAAPGVNEKLFF,TGTGCCAGCAGCCAAGCCGCGCCGGGAGTTAATGAAAAACTGTTTTTT,-,TRBV4-2,TRBJ1-4,-
CASSARQGSSQETQYF,TGTGCCAGCAGCGCCCGACAGGGGTCCTCCCAAGAGACCCAGTACTTC,TRBD1,TRBV3-1/TRBV3-2,TRBJ2-5,-
CASSSWDRGGDTQYF,TGTGCCAGCAGCTCCTGGGACAGGGGAGGAGATACGCAGTATTTT,TRBD1,TRBV9,TRBJ2-3,-
CSVVVSGRETQYF,TGCAGCGTTGTAGTTTCTGGGCGAGAGACCCAGTACTTC,-,TRBV29-1,TRBJ2-5,-
CASSGRDRGPTGELFF,TGTGCCAGCAGCGGGCGGGACAGGGGGCCCACCGGGGAGCTGTTTTTT,TRBD1,TRBV5-4,TRBJ2-2,-
CASSLGGSAEAFF,TGTGCCAGCAGCTTGGGCGGGTCGGCTGAAGCTTTCTTT,-,TRBV5-4,TRBJ1-1,many
CASNGVYNEQFF,TGTGCCAGTAACGGGGTATACAATGAGCAGTTCTTC,-,TRBV19,TRBJ2-1,-
CASSQDGRTDTQYF,TGTGCCAGCAGCCAAGATGGGAGGACAGATACGCAGTATTTT,-,TRBV14,TRBJ2-3,-
CASSPGQGLVGYTF,TGTGCCAGCTCACCGGGACAGGGTCTAGTGGGCTACACCTTC,TRBD1,TRBV18,TRBJ1-2,once
CASSYRRDNEQFF,TGTGCCAGCAGTTACCGCAGGGACAATGAGCAGTTCTTC,-,TRBV6-2/TRBV6-3,TRBJ2-1,-
CASSSQRRGVEETQYF,TGTGCCAGCAGTTCCCAGCGGCGGGGGGTCGAAGAGACCCAGTACTTC,TRBD2,TRBV6-2/TRBV6-3,TRBJ2-5,-
CASKGTSGSNEQFF,TGCGCCAGCAAAGGGACTAGCGGGAGCAATGAGCAGTTCTTC,TRBD2,TRBV5-1,TRBJ2-1,-
CASSLGRGGGFTLHF,TGTGCCAGCAGCTTGGGAAGGGGAGGGGGGTTCACCCTCCACTTT,-,TRBV7-2,TRBJ1-6,-
CASSLGGYQETQYF,TGTGCTAGCAGCTTGGGAGGGTACCAAGAGACCCAGTACTTC,TRBD2,TRBV7-7,TRBJ2-5,few
CASSLERTANTEAFF,TGTGCCAGCAGCTTAGAGAGGACAGCGAACACTGAAGCTTTCTTT,-,TRBV11-2,TRBJ1-1,many
CASSYTTVLNYGYTF,TGTGCCAGCAGCTACACAACAGTTCTTAACTATGGCTACACCTTC,-,TRBV5-5,TRBJ1-2,-
CASSPETGLAGETQYF,TGTGCCAGCAGCCCCGAAACGGGACTAGCGGGAGAGACCCAGTACTTC,TRBD2,TRBV9,TRBJ2-5,-
CASSYRQGARYEQFF,TGTGCCAGCAGTTACCGACAGGGGGCGCGTTATGAGCAGTTCTTC,TRBD1,TRBV6-5,TRBJ2-1,-